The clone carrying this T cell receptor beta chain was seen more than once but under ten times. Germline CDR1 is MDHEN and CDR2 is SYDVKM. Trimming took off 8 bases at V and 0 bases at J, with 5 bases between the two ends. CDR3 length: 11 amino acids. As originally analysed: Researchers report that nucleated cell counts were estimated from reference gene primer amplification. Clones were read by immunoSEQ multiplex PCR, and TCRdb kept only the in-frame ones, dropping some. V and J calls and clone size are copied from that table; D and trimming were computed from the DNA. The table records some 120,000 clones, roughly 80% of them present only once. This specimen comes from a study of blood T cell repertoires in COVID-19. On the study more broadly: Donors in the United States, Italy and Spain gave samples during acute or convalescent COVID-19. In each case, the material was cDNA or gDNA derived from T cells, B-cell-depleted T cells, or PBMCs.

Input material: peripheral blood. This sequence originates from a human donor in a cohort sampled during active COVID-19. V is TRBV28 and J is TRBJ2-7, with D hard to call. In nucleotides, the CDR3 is TGTGCCAGCGAGGCCTCCTACGAGCAGTACTTC. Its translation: CASEASYEQYF.